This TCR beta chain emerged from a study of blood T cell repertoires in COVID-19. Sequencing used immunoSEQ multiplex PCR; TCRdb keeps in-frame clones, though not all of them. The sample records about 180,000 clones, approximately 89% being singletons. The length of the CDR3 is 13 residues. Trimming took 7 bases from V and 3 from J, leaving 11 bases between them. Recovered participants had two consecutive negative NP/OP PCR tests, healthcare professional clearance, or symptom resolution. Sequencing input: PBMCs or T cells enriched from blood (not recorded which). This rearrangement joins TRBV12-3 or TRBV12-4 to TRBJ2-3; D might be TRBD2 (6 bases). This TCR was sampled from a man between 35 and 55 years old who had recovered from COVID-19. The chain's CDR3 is CASTGAGTDTQYF. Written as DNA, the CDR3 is TGTGCCAGCACTGGGGCGGGGACAGATACGCAGTATTTT.